Sequencing of this T cell receptor beta chain was carried out in a study of regulatory T cells in long-lasting Graves disease. Study overall: Disease was considered persistent Graves' disease after over 5 years of antithyroid drugs (with positive TSH receptor antibodies).

V lost 4 bases and J lost 1, with 7 bases in between. CDR1 SGHAT and CDR2 FQNNGV come from the germline V gene. The CDR3 runs 13 residues. Assembly of TCR beta libraries relied on iRepertoire HTBI primers together with Arm-PCR of CDR3 regions. TCRdb called the multiplex PCR reads again in MiXCR, with one record for every CDR3 protein. The sample has 400,000 to 500,000 distinct CDR3 sequences, 20% to 25% seen once. Findings and caveats of the study: Persistent disease favored TRBV28, TRBJ1-2 and TRBJ2-5.

In regard to this clonotype: Antigen unknown.

Specified time point: persistent/refractory GD, antithyroid drugs over 5 years with positive TRAb. Researchers made the TCR library from RNA that was extracted from PBMCs. American Thyroid Association guidelines were used to diagnose Graves' disease. The sequence derives from a female donor with Graves disease. The rearrangement uses TRBV11-2 and TRBJ1-1; no firm D call. Sequencing used peripheral blood mononuclear cells (PBMCs), obtained when the disease was refractory, from a patient treated with antithyroid drugs. Written as DNA, the CDR3 is TGTGCCAGCAGCTCCATGCAGAACACTGAAGCTTTCTTT. This sequence encodes CASSSMQNTEAFF.